This T cell receptor (beta chain) was retrieved from a study of blood T cell repertoires in COVID-19. Study at large: Donors in the United States, Italy and Spain gave samples during acute or convalescent COVID-19. The cDNA or gDNA used as material had been derived from T cells, B-cell-depleted T cells, or PBMCs.

In the study's own analysis: Scientists estimated how many nucleated cells there were by amplifying reference gene primers. Only in-frame clones appear in the TCRdb table, and some are missing; sequencing was by immunoSEQ multiplex PCR. That table is the source of V, J and clone size, and D and trimming were worked out from the DNA. Among about 81,000 clones listed, around 90% were seen once. This CDR3 region has 15 residues. Germline values: CDR1 SGHRS, CDR2 YFSETQ. The junction had 12 bases not matched to a gene; V was cut back by 4 bases and J by 10 bases. The sequenced material came from peripheral blood. This rearrangement joins TRBV5-1 to TRBJ2-1; 9 nucleotides line up with TRBD1. The source is a woman aged 80 or over with acute or convalescent COVID-19. The CDR3 DNA follows: TGCGCCAGCAGCCTGGGACAGGGTAGTTACGGGGAGCAGTTCTTC. Amino acids: CASSLGQGSYGEQFF.